The 16 T cell receptor beta chains listed next were all sequenced from one sample in a study of beta chain features in type 1 diabetes. The study's findings and limits: Among all four CD4+ subsets, Type 1 diabetes patients had TCRB CDR3s that were moderately but significantly shorter.

The antigens for these receptors are not known. Reverse transcription of all isolated RNA meant that expressed TCRB transcripts were sequenced. Here immunoSEQ multiplex PCR was the method, and the copy in TCRdb shows in-frame clones only, minus some. The sample shows 200,000 to 250,000 clones, about a sixth of them seen only once. What was sequenced was naive CD4+ T cells from blood. Receptors were obtained from a man aged 25-45 years with type 1 diabetes.

V gene TRBV7-8 combines with J gene TRBJ2-6; 9 nucleotides match TRBD1. The CDR3 consists of 17 residues. CDR1 is SGHVS and CDR2 is FQNEAQ in the germline V gene. J lost 2 bases, V lost 5 bases, and 7 bases had no gene match. DNA for the CDR3: TGTGCCAGCAGCCCCCGGACAGGGGTAACTGGGGCCAACGTCCTGACTTTC. Protein product: CASSPRTGVTGANVLTF.

The chain couples TRBV14 to TRBJ2-5; a possible D gene is TRBD2 (5 bases). Germline CDR1 reads SGHDN; CDR2 reads FVKESK. Trimming cost V 0 bases and J 5 bases, with 13 bases left between them. CDR3 size: 15 residues. CDR3 bases: TGTGCCAGCAGCCAAGATTTGAGGGTAATGGAGACCCAGTACTTC. Encoded protein: CASSQDLRVMETQYF.

This clone was seen only a few times. CDR3: CASSWSGTSQGYTF. CDR3 sequence (DNA): TGTGCCAGCAGCTGGTCGGGGACCTCACAGGGCTACACCTTC. The chain is built from TRBV7-2 and TRBJ1-2; tentative D call: TRBD1 (5 bases). The CDR3 extends over 14 amino acids. Trimming took 4 bases from V and 8 from J, leaving 17 bases between them. Germline V gives CDR1 SGHTA, CDR2 FQGNSA.

This clone was seen a few times. CDR3 sequence (DNA): TGTGCCAGCGGATGGGGACAGCCGAGCACAGATACGCAGTATTTT. This translates into CASGWGQPSTDTQYF. V usage is TRBV28 and J usage is TRBJ2-3; 7 nucleotides agree with TRBD1. V lost 8 bases to trimming and J lost 0 bases; unmatched junction nucleotides: 8. The CDR3 length is 15 residues. Germline lookup yields CDR1 MDHEN and CDR2 SYDVKM.

This clone showed up just a few times. The chain uses TRBV16 and TRBJ2-7, with D unresolved. In germline, CDR1 is KGHSY, CDR2 FQNENV. The CDR3 runs to 15 residues. V lost 4 bases and J 3 bases, leaving 16 bases between the germline ends. DNA of the CDR3: TGTGCCAGCAGCCCGACCGGGCGGAAAAACTACGAGCAGTACTTC. Amino acids: CASSPTGRKNYEQYF.

This clone was observed a few times. The rearrangement joins TRBV28 to TRBJ1-2; D ambiguous. Germline V gives CDR1 MDHEN, CDR2 SYDVKM. The CDR3 contains 14 residues. Trimming took off 6 bases at V and 8 bases at J, with 19 bases between the two ends. The CDR3 is CASRLDRSPGGYTF. The CDR3 nucleotides are TGTGCCAGCAGATTGGACCGCTCGCCCGGAGGCTACACCTTC.

A few counts support this clone. The chain is built from TRBV30 and TRBJ2-7; D is unclear. Trimming left V 2 bases short and J 4 bases short, with 6 bases between. The CDR3 has 11 amino acids. Per germline, CDR1 GTSNPN and CDR2 SVGIG (reference sequence). As DNA, the CDR3 is TGTGCCTGGAGTTTAAGTTACGAGCAGTACTTC. It codes for CAWSLSYEQYF. Together with reference TRBV30 and TRBJ2-7, the CDR3 gives the full variable domain: SQTIHQWPATLVQPVGSPLSLECTVEGTSNPNLYWYRQAAGRGLQLLFYSVGIGQISSEVPQNLSASRPQDRQFILSSKKLLLSDSGFYLCAWSLSYEQYFGPGTRLTVT.

In this sample, this clone turned up a few times. The chain joins TRBV5-6 to TRBJ2-1, with TRBD2 identical over 8 bases. The CDR3 totals 14 residues. The V gene end was trimmed by 0 bases and the J gene end by 7 bases; junction bases not matched to a gene: 3. Germline CDR1 is SGHDT and CDR2 is YYEEEE. The CDR3 DNA is TGTGCCAGCAGCTTGGAAAGCGGGGGTAATGAGCAGTTCTTC. As protein: CASSLESGGNEQFF.

J is TRBJ1-2 and V is TRBV7-2; D is unclear. Trimming removed 5 bases from V and 1 base from J, with 8 bases in between. CDR1 is SGHTA and CDR2 is FQGNSA in the germline V gene. The CDR3 sequence is 13 residues long. Here the CDR3 DNA reads TGTGCCAGCAGCCCCACCAATAACTATGGCTACACCTTC. The encoded protein is CASSPTNNYGYTF.

The chain combines TRBV4-3 with TRBJ1-5; a weak D match, TRBD1 (5 bases). V lost 0 bases to trimming and J lost 6 bases, with 12 bases between them. CDR1 is LGHNA and CDR2 is YSLEER in the germline V gene. This CDR3 contains 15 residues. The CDR3 bases are TGCGCCAGCAGCCAAGATCGTGTGGGGGTTCAGCCCCAGCATTTT. Residues: CASSQDRVGVQPQHF.

This chain joins TRBV9 and TRBJ1-3; D ambiguous. Germline V CDR1 and CDR2: SGDLS, YYNGEE. The CDR3 has 14 residues. Trimming shortened V by 3 bases and J by 4 bases, and 11 bases separated the two germline ends. CDR3 amino acids: CASSAGSPGNTIYF. The CDR3 DNA reads TGTGCCAGCAGCGCTGGCTCCCCCGGAAACACCATATATTTT.

This clone was observed a few times. The chain combines TRBV13 with TRBJ2-7; no definite D call. The CDR3 loop spans 14 amino acids. V shed 0 bases and J shed 3 bases, with 9 bases lying between them. Looked up from germline, CDR1 is PRHDT and CDR2 is FYEKMQ (reference sequence). CDR3: CASSLGRRYYEQYF. CDR3 nucleotide sequence: TGTGCCAGCAGCTTAGGCCGCAGATACTACGAGCAGTACTTC. The full variable domain, with the rest looked up from reference TRBV13 and TRBJ2-7, is AAGVIQSPRHLIKEKRETATLKCYPIPRHDTVYWYQQGPGQDPQFLISFYEKMQSDKGSIPDRFSAQQFSDYHSELNMSSLELGDSALYFCASSLGRRYYEQYFGPGTRLTVT.

The chain combines TRBV27 with TRBJ1-2; D may be TRBD1 (6 bases). V gave up 6 bases and J gave up 5 bases, with 19 bases separating them. Germline CDR1 MNHEY, CDR2 SMNVEV (reference sequence). CDR3 size: 15 residues. The CDR3 protein is CASRVEQGFGYGYTF. The CDR3 DNA is TGTGCCAGCAGGGTGGAACAGGGATTTGGTTATGGCTACACCTTC.

This CDR3 is CASRTRGGSPYNEQFF. Written as DNA, the CDR3 is TGTGCCAGCAGGACCCGGGGCGGGAGCCCCTACAATGAGCAGTTCTTC. The chain uses TRBV28 and TRBJ2-1, with 7 bases matching TRBD2. V was clipped by 6 bases and J by 2 bases; unmatched bases: 10. This CDR3 contains 16 residues. From germline, CDR1 is MDHEN and CDR2 SYDVKM.

This chain joins TRBV4-1 and TRBJ2-3; D may be TRBD2 (6 bases). This CDR3 is built from 15 residues. Trimming left V 0 bases short and J 3 bases short, with 10 bases between. CDR1 is MGHRA and CDR2 is YSYEKL in the germline V gene. CDR3 nucleotide sequence: TGCGCCAGCAGCCAAGATTTCGGAGGGACAGATACGCAGTATTTT. As protein: CASSQDFGGTDTQYF.

The V and J genes are TRBV4-3 and TRBJ1-2; 7 nucleotides line up with TRBD1. The CDR3 length is 16 residues. Germline lookup yields CDR1 LGHNA and CDR2 YSLEER. Trimming at V came to 0 bases and at J to 2 bases, leaving 6 bases not matched to a gene. CDR3 DNA: TGCGCCAGCAGCCAAGATCCGGGACAGTCAAACTATGGCTACACCTTC. Translating it yields CASSQDPGQSNYGYTF.